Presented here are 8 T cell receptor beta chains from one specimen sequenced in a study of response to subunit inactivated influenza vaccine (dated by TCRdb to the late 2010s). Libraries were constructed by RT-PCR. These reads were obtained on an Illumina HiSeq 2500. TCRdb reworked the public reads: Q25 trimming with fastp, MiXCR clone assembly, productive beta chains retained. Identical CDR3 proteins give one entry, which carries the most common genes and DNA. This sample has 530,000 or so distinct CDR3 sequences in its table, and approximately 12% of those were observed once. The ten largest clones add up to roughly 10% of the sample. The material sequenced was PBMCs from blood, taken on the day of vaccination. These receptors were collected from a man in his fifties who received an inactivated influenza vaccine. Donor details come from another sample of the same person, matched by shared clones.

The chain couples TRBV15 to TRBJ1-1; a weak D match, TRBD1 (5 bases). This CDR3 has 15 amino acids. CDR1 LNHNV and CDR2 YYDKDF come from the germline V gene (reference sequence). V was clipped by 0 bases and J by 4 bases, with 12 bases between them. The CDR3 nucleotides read TGTGCCACCAGCAGAGATCTCCAGGGAAGCACTGAAGCTTTCTTT. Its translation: CATSRDLQGSTEAFF.

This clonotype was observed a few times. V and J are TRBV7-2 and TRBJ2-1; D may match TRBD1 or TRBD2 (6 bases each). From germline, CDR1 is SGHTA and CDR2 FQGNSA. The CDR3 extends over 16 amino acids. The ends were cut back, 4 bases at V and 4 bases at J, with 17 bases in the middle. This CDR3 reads CASSSTGGAGYNEQFF. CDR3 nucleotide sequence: TGTGCCAGCAGCTCGACCGGGGGCGCCGGGTACAATGAGCAGTTCTTC.

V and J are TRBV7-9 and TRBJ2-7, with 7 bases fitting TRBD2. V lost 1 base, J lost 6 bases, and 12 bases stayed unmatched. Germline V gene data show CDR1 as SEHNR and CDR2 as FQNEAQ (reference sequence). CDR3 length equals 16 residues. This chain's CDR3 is CASSLEPGTTKTEQYF. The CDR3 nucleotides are TGTGCCAGCAGCTTAGAACCCGGGACTACAAAGACCGAGCAGTACTTC.

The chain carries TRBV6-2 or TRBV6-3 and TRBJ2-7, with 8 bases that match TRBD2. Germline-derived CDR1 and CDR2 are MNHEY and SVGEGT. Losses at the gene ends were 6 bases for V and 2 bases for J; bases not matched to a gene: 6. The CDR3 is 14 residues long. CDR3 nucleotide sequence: TGTGCCAGCAGGAAAGCGGGAGAAACCTACGAGCAGTACTTC. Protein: CASRKAGETYEQYF.

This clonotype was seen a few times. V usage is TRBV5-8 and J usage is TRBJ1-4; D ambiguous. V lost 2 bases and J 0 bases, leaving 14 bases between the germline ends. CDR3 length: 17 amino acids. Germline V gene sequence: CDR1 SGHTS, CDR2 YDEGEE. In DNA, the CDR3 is TGTGCCAGCAGCTTTTTACGTTCAAGCCCAACTAATGAAAAACTGTTTTTT. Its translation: CASSFLRSSPTNEKLFF. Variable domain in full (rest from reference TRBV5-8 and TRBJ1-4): EAGVTQSPTHLIKTRGQQATLRCSPISGHTSVYWYQQALGLGLQFLLWYDEGEERNRGNFPPRFSGRQFPNYSSELNVNALELEDSALYLCASSFLRSSPTNEKLFFGSGTQLSVL.

The CDR3 loop reads CASSDIRKTYEQYF. The CDR3 DNA follows: TGTGCCAGCAGTGACATCAGGAAAACCTACGAGCAGTACTTC. The rearrangement uses TRBV6-1 and TRBJ2-7; unclear D gene. The V gene's germline CDR1 is MNHNS and CDR2 SASEGT. The length of the CDR3 is 14 residues. With 3 bases removed from V and 2 bases from J, the gap between germline ends came to 11 bases.

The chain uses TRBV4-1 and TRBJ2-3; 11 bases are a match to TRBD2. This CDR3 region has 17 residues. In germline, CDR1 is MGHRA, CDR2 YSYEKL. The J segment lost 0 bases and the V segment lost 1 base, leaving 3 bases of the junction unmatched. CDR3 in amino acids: CASSQGLAGGSTDTQYF. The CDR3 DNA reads TGCGCCAGCAGCCAAGGTCTAGCGGGGGGTAGCACAGATACGCAGTATTTT.

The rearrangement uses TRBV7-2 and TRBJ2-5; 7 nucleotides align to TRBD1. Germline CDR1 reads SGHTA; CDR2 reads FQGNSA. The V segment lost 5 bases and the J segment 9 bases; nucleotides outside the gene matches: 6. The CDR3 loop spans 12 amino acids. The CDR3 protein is CASSTHRGPQYF. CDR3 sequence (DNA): TGTGCCAGCAGCACACACAGGGGCCCCCAGTACTTC.